This T cell receptor beta chain was recorded in a study of blood T cell repertoires in COVID-19. The overall study: PBMCs, B-cell-depleted T cells, or T cells were the source of the cDNA or gDNA that made up the material.

In the study's own analysis: Scientists estimated how many nucleated cells there were by amplifying reference gene primers. This table comes from immunoSEQ multiplex PCR, and its TCRdb copy is limited to in-frame clones, with some not included. V, J and clone size reflect that table, while D and trimming were determined from the DNA. The sample gives hundreds of thousands of clones, 75% to 95% of which show up once; under 2.5% is in the top ten. Germline V lookup: CDR1 MNHEY, CDR2 SVGAGI. The V gene lost 0 bases and the J gene lost 6 bases, with 12 bases spanning the gap. The CDR3 is 16 residues long. Those who participated ranged in age from roughly 18 to 90 years and resided in 24 US areas.

Input material: PBMCs or T cells enriched from blood (not recorded which). The chain combines TRBV6-5 with TRBJ1-6; maybe TRBD1 (5 bases). The clonotype originates from a young woman who had recovered from COVID-19. CDR3 region: CASSYSMFDSNSPLHF. The CDR3 DNA follows: TGTGCCAGCAGTTACTCGATGTTTGACAGTAATTCACCCCTCCACTTT.